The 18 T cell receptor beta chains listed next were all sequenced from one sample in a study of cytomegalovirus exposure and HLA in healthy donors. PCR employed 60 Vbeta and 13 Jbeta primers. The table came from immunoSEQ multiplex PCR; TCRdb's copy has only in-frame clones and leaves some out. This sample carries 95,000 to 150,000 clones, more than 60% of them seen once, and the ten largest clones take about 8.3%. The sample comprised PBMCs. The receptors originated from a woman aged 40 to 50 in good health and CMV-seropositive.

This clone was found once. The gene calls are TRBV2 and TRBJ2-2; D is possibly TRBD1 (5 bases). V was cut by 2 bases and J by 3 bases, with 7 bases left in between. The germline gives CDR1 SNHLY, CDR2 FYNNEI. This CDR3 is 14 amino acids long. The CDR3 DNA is TGTGCCAGCAGTGAACCCAGGGACACCGGGGAGCTGTTTTTT. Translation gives CASSEPRDTGELFF.

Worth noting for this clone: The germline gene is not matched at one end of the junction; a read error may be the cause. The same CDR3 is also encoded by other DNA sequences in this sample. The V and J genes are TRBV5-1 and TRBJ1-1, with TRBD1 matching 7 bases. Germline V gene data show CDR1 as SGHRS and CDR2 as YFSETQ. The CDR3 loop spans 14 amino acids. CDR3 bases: TGCGCCAGCAGCTCGATGAGGGGGCCCACTGAAGCCTTCTTT. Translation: CASSSMRGPTEAFF.

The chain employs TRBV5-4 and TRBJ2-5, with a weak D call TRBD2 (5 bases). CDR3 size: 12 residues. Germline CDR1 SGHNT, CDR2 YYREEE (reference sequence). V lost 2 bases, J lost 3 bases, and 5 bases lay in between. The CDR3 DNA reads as TGTGCCAGCAGCTTCGGGGAAGAGACCCAGTACTTC. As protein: CASSFGEETQYF.

The CDR3 coding sequence is TGCGCCAGCAGCTTGTGGGGACAGGGAGGCCACGAGCAGTACTTC. Translating it yields CASSLWGQGGHEQYF. This rearrangement joins TRBV5-1 to TRBJ2-7; 9 bases are a match to TRBD1. V shed 1 base, J shed 5 bases, and the junction held 7 bases outside the gene matches. The CDR3 runs 15 residues. CDR1 SGHRS and CDR2 YFSETQ come from the germline V gene.

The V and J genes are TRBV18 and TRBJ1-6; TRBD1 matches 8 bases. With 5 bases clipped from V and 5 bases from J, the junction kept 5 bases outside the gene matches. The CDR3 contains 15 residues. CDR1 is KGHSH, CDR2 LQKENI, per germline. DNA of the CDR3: TGTGCCAGCTCAGTTGACAGGGGAGATAATTCACCCCTCCACTTT. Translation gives CASSVDRGDNSPLHF.

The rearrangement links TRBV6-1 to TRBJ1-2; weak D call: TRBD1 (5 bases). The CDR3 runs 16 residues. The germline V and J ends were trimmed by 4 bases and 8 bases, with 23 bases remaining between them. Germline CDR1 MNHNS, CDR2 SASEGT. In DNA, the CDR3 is TGTGCCAGCAGTGCCCTAGGCGGGGGAGTGCGAGGGGGCTACACCTTC. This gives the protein CASSALGGGVRGGYTF.

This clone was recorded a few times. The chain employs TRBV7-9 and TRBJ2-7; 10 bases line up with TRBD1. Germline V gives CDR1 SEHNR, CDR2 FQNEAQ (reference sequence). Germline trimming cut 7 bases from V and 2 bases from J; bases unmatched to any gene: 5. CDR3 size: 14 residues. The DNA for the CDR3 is TGTGCCAGCACCTCCGGGACAGGGGCCTACGAGCAGTACTTC. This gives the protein CASTSGTGAYEQYF.

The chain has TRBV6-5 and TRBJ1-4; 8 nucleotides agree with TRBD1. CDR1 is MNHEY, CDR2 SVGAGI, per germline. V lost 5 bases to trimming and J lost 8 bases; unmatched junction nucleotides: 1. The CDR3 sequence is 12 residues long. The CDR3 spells CASSRTGEKLFF. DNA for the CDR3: TGTGCCAGCAGTCGGACAGGGGAAAAACTGTTTTTT.

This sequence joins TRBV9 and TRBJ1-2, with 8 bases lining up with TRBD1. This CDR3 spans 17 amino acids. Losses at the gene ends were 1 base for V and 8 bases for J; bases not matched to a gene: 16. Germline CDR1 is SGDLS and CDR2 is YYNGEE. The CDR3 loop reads CASSVSGQGRAREGYTF. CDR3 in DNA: TGTGCCAGCAGCGTAAGCGGACAGGGTCGGGCTCGGGAGGGCTACACCTTC.

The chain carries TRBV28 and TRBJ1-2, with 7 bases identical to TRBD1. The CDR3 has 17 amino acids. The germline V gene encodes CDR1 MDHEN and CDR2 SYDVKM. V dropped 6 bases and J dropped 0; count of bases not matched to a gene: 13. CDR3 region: CASRQGGPQITNYGYTF. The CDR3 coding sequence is TGTGCCAGCAGGCAAGGGGGCCCCCAAATAACTAACTATGGCTACACCTTC.

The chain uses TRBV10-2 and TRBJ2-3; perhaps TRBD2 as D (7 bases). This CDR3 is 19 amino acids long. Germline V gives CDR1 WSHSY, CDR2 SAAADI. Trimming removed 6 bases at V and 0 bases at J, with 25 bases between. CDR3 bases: TGCGCCAGCAGGGATCCGGGGGGCGGTCGACAGACTAGCACAGATACGCAGTATTTT. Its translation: CASRDPGGGRQTSTDTQYF.

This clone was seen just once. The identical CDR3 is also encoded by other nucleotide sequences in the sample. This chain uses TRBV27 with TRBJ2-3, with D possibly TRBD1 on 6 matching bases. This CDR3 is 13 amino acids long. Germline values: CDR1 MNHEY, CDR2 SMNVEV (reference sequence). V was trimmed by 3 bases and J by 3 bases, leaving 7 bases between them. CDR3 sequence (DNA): TGTGCCAGCAGTTTCACAGGGACAGATACGCAGTATTTT. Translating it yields CASSFTGTDTQYF.

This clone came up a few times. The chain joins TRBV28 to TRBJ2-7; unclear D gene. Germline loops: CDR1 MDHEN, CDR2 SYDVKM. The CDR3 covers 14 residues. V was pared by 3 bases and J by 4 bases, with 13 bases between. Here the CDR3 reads CASSFSPQLYEQYF. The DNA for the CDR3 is TGTGCCAGCAGTTTTTCTCCCCAACTATACGAGCAGTACTTC.

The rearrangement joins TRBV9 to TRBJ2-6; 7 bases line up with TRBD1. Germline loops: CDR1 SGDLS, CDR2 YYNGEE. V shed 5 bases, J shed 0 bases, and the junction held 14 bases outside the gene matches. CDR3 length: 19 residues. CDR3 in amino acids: CASSAKTWTGSSGANVLTF. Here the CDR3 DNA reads TGTGCCAGCAGTGCAAAAACCTGGACAGGAAGCTCTGGGGCCAACGTCCTGACTTTC.

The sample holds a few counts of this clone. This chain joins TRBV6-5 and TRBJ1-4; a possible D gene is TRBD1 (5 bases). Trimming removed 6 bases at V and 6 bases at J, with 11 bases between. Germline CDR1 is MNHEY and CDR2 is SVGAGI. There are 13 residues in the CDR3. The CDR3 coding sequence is TGTGCCAGCAGCGGGACTTCATATGAAAAACTGTTTTTT. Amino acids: CASSGTSYEKLFF.

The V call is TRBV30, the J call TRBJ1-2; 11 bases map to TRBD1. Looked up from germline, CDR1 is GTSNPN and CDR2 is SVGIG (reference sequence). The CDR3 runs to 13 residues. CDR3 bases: TGTGTCTTTGATGGGGACAGGGGGGATGGCTACACCTTC. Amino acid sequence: CVFDGDRGDGYTF.

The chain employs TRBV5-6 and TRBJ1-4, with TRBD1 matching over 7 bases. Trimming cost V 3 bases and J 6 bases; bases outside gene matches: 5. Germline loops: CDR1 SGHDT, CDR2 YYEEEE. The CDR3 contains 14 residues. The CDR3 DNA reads TGTGCCAGCAGCTGGGGGACAGAAGATGAAAAACTGTTTTTT. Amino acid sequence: CASSWGTEDEKLFF.

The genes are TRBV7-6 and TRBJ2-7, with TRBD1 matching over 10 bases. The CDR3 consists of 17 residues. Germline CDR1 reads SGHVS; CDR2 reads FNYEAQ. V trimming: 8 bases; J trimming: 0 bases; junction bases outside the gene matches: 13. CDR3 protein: CASGWDRGLSRSYEQYF. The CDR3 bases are TGTGCCAGCGGTTGGGACAGGGGCCTTTCCCGCTCCTACGAGCAGTACTTC.